The clone carrying this T cell receptor (beta chain) was seen only a few times. These data are taken from a study of early T cells in non-severe SARS-CoV-2 infection. TCRdb used MiXCR to reprocess the 5' RACE reads, holding one entry per CDR3 protein. Among 69,000 or so distinct CDR3 sequences, 13% were seen once, and the ten largest hold over 4%. The V and J ends lost 4 bases and 8 bases respectively, with 16 bases between them. The CDR3 covers 14 residues. CDR1 is SGHAT and CDR2 is FQNNGV in the germline V gene. The receptor's source is an adult who was a healthcare worker with PCR-confirmed SARS-CoV-2 infection or an uninfected control (not recorded which). Material for sequencing was whole blood. The chain is built from TRBV11-2 and TRBJ2-3; TRBD2 might be the D (6 bases). CDR3 residues: CASSSRAGFGTQYF. CDR3 DNA sequence: TGTGCCAGCAGCTCCAGGGCGGGGTTTGGTACGCAGTATTTT.